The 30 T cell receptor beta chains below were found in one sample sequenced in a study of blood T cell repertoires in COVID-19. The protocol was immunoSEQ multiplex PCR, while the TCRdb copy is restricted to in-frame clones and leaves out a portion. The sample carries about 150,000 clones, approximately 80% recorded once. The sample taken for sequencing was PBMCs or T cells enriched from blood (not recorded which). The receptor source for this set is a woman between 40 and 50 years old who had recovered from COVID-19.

In DNA, the CDR3 is TGTGCCAGCAGCCCAGAAGGGGCAACTGAAGCTTTCTTT. Protein: CASSPEGATEAFF. V and J are TRBV7-9 and TRBJ1-1; D may be TRBD1 (5 bases). This CDR3 has 13 amino acids. Per germline, CDR1 SEHNR and CDR2 FQNEAQ (reference sequence). The V end lost 5 bases, the J end lost 5 bases, and 12 bases lay between the germline ends.

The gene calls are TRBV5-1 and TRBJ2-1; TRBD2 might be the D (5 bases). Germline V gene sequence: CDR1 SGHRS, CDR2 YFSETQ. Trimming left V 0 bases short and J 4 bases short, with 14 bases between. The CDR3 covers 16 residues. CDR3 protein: CASSLVLPSLYNEQFF. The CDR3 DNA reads TGCGCCAGCAGCTTGGTGTTGCCTAGCCTGTACAATGAGCAGTTCTTC.

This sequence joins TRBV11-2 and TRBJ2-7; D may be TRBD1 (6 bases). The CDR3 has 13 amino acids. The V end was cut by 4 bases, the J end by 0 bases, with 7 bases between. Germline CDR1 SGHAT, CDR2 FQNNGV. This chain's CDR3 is CASSWDISYEQYF. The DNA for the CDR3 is TGTGCCAGCAGCTGGGACATCTCCTACGAGCAGTACTTC.

CDR3 loop: CASGKGTASNQPQHF. The CDR3 DNA reads TGTGCCAGTGGGAAGGGGACAGCTAGCAATCAGCCCCAGCATTTT. The chain recombines TRBV19 with TRBJ1-5, with 7 bases lining up with TRBD1. This CDR3 is 15 amino acids long. The V segment lost 8 bases and the J segment 0 bases; nucleotides outside the gene matches: 7. Looked up from germline, CDR1 is LNHDA and CDR2 is SQIVND (reference sequence).

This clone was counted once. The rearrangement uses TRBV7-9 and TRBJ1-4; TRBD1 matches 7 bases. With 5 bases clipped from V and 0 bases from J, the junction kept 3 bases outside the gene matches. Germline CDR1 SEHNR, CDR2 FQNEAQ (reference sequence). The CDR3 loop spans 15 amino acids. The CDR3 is CASSPGTATNEKLFF. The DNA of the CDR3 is TGTGCCAGCAGCCCCGGGACAGCAACTAATGAAAAACTGTTTTTT.

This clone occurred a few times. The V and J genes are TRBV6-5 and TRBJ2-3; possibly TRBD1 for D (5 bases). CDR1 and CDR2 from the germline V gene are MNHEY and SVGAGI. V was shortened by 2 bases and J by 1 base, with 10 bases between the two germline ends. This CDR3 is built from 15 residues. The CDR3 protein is CASSYMGRGTDTQYF. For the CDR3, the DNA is TGTGCCAGCAGTTACATGGGGCGCGGCACAGATACGCAGTATTTT.

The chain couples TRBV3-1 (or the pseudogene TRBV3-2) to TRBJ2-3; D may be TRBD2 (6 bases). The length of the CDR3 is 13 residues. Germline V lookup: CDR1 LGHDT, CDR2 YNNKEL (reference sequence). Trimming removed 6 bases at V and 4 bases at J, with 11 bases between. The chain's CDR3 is CASSPTSSDTQYF. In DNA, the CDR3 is TGTGCCAGCAGTCCGACTAGTTCAGATACGCAGTATTTT.

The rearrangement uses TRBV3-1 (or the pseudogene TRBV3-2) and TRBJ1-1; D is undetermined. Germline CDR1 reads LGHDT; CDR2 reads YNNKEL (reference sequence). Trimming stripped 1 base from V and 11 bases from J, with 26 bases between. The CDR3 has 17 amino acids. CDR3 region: CASSQVFSEVNVIKAFF. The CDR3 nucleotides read TGTGCCAGCAGCCAAGTGTTCAGCGAGGTAAATGTAATAAAGGCTTTCTTT.

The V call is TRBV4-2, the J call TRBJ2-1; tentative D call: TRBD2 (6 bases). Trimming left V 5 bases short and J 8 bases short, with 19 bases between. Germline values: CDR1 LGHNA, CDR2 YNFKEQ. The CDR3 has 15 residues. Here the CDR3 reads CASSVRPEGPDEQFF. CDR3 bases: TGTGCCAGCAGCGTACGCCCGGAGGGCCCCGATGAGCAGTTCTTC.

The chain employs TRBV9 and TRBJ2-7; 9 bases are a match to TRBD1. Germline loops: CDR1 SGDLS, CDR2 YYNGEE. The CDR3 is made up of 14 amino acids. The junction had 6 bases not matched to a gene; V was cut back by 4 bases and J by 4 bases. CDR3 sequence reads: CASSPGTGNYEQYF. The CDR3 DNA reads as TGTGCCAGCAGCCCAGGGACAGGGAATTACGAGCAGTACTTC.

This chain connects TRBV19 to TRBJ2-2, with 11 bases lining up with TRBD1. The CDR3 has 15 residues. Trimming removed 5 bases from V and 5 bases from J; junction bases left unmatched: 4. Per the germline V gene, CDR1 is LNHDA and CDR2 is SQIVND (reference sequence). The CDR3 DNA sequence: TGTGCCAGTAGTGCCGGGACAGGGGGGACCGGGGAGCTGTTTTTT. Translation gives CASSAGTGGTGELFF.

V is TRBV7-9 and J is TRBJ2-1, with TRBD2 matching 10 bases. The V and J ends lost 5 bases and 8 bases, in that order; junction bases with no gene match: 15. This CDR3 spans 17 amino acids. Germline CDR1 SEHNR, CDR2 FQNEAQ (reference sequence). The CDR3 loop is CASSRGALAGKIDEQFF. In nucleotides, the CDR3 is TGTGCCAGCAGCCGGGGGGCACTAGCGGGAAAGATCGATGAGCAGTTCTTC.

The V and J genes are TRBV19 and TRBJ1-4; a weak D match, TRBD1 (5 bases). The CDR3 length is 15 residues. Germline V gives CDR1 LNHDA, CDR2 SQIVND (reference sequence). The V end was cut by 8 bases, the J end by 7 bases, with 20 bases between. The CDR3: CASSTDGGGGEKLFF. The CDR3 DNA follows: TGTGCCAGTTCCACCGACGGCGGGGGTGGTGAAAAACTGTTTTTT.

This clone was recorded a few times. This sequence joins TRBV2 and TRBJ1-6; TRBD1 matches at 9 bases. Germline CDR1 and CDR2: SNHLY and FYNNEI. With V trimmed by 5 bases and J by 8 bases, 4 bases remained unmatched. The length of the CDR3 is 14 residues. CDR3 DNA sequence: TGTGCCAGCAGTCCCAGGACAGGGGATTCACCCCTCCACTTT. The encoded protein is CASSPRTGDSPLHF.

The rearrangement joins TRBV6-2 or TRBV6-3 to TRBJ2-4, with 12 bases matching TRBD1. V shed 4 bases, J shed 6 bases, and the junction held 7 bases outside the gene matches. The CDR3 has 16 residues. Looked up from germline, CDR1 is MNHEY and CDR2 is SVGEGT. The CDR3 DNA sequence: TGTGCCAGCAGTTCCCCGGGACAGGGGGCGGGAAACATTCAGTACTTC. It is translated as CASSSPGQGAGNIQYF.

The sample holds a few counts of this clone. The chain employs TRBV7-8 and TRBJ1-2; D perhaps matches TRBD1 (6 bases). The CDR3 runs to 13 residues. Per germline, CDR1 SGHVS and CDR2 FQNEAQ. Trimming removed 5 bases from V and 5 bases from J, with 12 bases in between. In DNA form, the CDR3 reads TGTGCCAGCAGCCCCGGACAGTTATATGGCTACACCTTC. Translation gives CASSPGQLYGYTF.

CDR3 nucleotides: TGTGCCACCAGCAGAGATAGAGTTGACTACACCTTC. Its protein product is CATSRDRVDYTF. V and J are TRBV15 and TRBJ1-2; D is unresolved. V dropped 0 bases and J dropped 10 bases, with 9 bases sitting between them. From germline, CDR1 is LNHNV and CDR2 YYDKDF (reference sequence). The CDR3 covers 12 residues.

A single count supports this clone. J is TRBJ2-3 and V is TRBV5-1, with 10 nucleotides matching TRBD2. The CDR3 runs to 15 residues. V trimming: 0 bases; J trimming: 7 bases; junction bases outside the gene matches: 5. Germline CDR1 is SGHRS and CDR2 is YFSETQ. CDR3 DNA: TGCGCCAGCAGCTTGGCCCTAGCGGGAGCTTATACGCAGTATTTT. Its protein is CASSLALAGAYTQYF.

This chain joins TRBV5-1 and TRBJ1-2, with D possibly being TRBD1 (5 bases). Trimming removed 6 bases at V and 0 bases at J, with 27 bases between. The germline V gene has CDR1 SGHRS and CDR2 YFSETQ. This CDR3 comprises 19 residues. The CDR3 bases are TGCGCCAGCAACATGGGGGGGTTTGCAGTAGGAAAAACTAACTATGGCTACACCTTC. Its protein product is CASNMGGFAVGKTNYGYTF.

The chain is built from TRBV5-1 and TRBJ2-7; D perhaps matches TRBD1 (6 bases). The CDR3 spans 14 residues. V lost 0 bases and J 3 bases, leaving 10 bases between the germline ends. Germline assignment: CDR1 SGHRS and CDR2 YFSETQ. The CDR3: CASSLAAGDYEQYF. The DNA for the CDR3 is TGCGCCAGCAGCTTGGCGGCAGGGGACTACGAGCAGTACTTC. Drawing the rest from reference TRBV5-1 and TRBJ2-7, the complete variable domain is KAGVTQTPRYLIKTRGQQVTLSCSPISGHRSVSWYQQTPGQGLQFLFEYFSETQRNKGNFPGRFSGRQFSNSRSEMNVSTLELGDSALYLCASSLAAGDYEQYFGPGTRLTVT.

The CDR3 loop is CASGVPSGGAEEQFF. In DNA form, the CDR3 reads TGTGCCAGCGGCGTACCTAGCGGGGGGGCGGAAGAGCAGTTCTTC. The V call is TRBV25-1, the J call TRBJ2-1, with 12 bases lining up with TRBD2. V shed 8 bases and J 10 bases; nucleotides not matched to a gene: 12. The CDR3 is 15 residues long. Germline V gene lookup returns CDR1 MGHDK and CDR2 SYGVNS.

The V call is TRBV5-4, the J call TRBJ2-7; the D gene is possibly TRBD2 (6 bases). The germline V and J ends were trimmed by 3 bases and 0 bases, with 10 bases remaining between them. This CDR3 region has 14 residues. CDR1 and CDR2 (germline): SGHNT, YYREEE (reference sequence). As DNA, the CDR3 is TGTGCCAGCAGCTCGGAGGGGAGCTCCTACGAGCAGTACTTC. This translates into CASSSEGSSYEQYF. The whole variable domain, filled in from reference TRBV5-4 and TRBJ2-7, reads ETGVTQSPTHLIKTRGQQVTLRCSSQSGHNTVSWYQQALGQGPQFIFQYYREEENGRGNFPPRFSGLQFPNYSSELNVNALELDDSALYLCASSSEGSSYEQYFGPGTRLTVT.

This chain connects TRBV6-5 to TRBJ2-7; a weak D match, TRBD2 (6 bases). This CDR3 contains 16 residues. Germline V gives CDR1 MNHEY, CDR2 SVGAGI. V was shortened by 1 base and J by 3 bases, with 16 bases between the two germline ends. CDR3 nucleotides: TGTGCCAGCAGTTACTGGCGCGAGGAGGGTTTCTACGAGCAGTACTTC. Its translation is CASSYWREEGFYEQYF.

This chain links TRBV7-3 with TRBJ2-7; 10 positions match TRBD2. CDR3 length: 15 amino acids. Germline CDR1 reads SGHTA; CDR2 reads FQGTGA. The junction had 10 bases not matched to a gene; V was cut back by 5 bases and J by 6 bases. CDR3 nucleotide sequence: TGTGCCAGCAGCCGGGATGGGCTAGCGGGAGCCGAGCAGTACTTC. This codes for CASSRDGLAGAEQYF. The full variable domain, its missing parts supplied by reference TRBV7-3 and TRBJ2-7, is GAGVSQTPSNKVTEKGKYVELRCDPISGHTALYWYRQSLGQGPEFLIYFQGTGAADDSGLPNDRFFAVRPEGSVSTLKIQRTERGDSAVYLCASSRDGLAGAEQYFGPGTRLTVT.

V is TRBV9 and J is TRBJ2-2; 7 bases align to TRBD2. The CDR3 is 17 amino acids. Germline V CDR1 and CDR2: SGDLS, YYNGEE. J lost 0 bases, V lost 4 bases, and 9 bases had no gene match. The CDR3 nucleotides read TGTGCCAGCAGCCCACCGAAGGGACTACCGAACACCGGGGAGCTGTTTTTT. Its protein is CASSPPKGLPNTGELFF.

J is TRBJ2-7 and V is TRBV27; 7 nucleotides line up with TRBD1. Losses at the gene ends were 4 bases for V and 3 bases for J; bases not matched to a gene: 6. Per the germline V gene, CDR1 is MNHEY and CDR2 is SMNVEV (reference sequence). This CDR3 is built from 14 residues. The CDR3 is CASSYRSGGYEQYF. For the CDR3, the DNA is TGTGCCAGCAGTTATAGGTCAGGGGGCTACGAGCAGTACTTC.

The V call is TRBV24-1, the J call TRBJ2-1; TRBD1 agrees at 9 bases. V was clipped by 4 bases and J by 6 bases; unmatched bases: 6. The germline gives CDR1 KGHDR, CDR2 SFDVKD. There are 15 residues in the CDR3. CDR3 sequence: CATSDPGQGRNEQFF. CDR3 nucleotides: TGTGCCACCAGTGACCCGGGACAGGGACGCAATGAGCAGTTCTTC.

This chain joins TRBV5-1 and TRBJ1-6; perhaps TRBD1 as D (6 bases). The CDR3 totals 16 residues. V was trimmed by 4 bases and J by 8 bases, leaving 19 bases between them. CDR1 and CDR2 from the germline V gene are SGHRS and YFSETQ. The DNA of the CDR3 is TGCGCCAGCAGCCTGGTTCGGGGGGCGCGTGATTCACCCCTCCACTTT. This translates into CASSLVRGARDSPLHF.

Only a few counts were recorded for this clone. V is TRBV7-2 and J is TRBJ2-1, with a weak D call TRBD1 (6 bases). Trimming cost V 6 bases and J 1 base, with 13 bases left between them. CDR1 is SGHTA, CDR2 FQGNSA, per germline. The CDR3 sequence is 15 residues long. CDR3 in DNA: TGTGCCAGCAGTACTGATGGACAGTCCTACAATGAGCAGTTCTTC. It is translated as CASSTDGQSYNEQFF.

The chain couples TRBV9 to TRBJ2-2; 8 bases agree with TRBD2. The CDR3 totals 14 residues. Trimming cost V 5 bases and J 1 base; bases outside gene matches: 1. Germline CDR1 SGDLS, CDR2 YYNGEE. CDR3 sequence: CASRLAGNTGELFF. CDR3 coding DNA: TGTGCCAGCAGGCTAGCGGGGAACACCGGGGAGCTGTTTTTT.